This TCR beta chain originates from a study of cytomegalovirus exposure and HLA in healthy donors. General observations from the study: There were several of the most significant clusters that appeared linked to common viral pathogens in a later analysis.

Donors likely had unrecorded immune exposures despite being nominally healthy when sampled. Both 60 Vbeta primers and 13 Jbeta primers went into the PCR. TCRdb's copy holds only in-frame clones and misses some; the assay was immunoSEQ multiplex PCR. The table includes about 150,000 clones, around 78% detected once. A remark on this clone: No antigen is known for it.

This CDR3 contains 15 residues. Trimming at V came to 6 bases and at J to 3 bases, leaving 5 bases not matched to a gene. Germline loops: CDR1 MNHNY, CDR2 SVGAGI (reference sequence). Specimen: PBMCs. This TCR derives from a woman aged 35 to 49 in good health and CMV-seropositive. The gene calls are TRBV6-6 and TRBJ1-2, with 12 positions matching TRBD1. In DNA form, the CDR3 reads TGTGCCAGCAGCCGGGACAGGGGGCGAGACTATGGCTACACCTTC. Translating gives CASSRDRGRDYGYTF.